The 13 T cell receptor beta chains in this list originate from one sample, sequenced in a study of blood T cell repertoires in COVID-19. Some clones are missing from TCRdb's copy, which holds only in-frame ones; the method was immunoSEQ multiplex PCR. The sample lists about 36,000 clones; about nine tenths were seen once. What was sequenced was peripheral blood. The receptors were gathered from a human donor in a cohort sampled during active COVID-19.

In this sample, this clone turned up a few times. V and J are TRBV9 and TRBJ1-2; no reliable D call. The CDR3 runs 13 residues. The V gene's germline CDR1 is SGDLS and CDR2 YYNGEE. With 4 bases removed from V and 2 bases from J, the gap between germline ends came to 9 bases. The CDR3 coding sequence is TGTGCCAGCAGCTTTGTTCAGAACTATGGCTACACCTTC. Translated, it gives CASSFVQNYGYTF. The entire variable domain, with the rest obtained from reference TRBV9 and TRBJ1-2, is as follows: DSGVTQTPKHLITATGQRVTLRCSPRSGDLSVYWYQQSLDQGLQFLIQYYNGEERAKGNILERFSAQQFPDLHSELNLSSLELGDSALYFCASSFVQNYGYTFGSGTRLTVV.

The V and J genes are TRBV27 and TRBJ2-5; D gene unclear. Between the trimmed V and J ends, which lost 1 base and 1 base, there was a span of 4 bases. This CDR3 is 13 amino acids long. In germline, CDR1 is MNHEY, CDR2 SMNVEV (reference sequence). CDR3 in DNA: TGTGCCAGCAGTTTATGGCCCCAAGAGACCCAGTACTTC. Translation gives CASSLWPQETQYF.

The chain is built from TRBV27 and TRBJ1-5, with 8 bases fitting TRBD1. V was clipped by 5 bases and J by 7 bases; unmatched bases: 10. CDR1 is MNHEY, CDR2 SMNVEV, per germline (reference sequence). The CDR3 is made up of 15 amino acids. CDR3 DNA: TGTGCCAGCAGTCCGGACAGGGTGAGCGGGCAGCCCCAGCATTTT. Amino acids: CASSPDRVSGQPQHF.

The CDR3: CASSPSSGRAYEQYF. In DNA, the CDR3 is TGTGCCAGCTCACCTTCTAGCGGGAGGGCCTACGAGCAGTACTTC. This chain connects TRBV18 to TRBJ2-7, with 12 nucleotides matching TRBD2. This CDR3 has 15 residues. The germline CDR1 and CDR2 sequences are KGHSH and LQKENI. V was clipped by 3 bases and J by 2 bases; unmatched bases: 2.

This clone was seen a single time. V is TRBV20-1 and J is TRBJ2-7, with D perhaps matching TRBD2 (6 bases). Trimming removed 3 bases from V and 1 base from J, with 13 bases in between. The CDR3 consists of 14 residues. The germline V gene encodes CDR1 DFQATT and CDR2 SNEGSKA (reference sequence). CDR3 in amino acids: CSASLGTASYEQYF. The CDR3 DNA reads as TGCAGTGCTAGTCTGGGGACTGCATCCTACGAGCAGTACTTC.

The CDR3 loop is CASIGTSRGTQYF. Here the CDR3 DNA reads TGTGCCAGCATTGGGACTAGCCGAGGGACCCAGTACTTC. This sequence joins TRBV27 and TRBJ2-5; the match to TRBD2 covers 9 bases. The CDR3 is 13 residues long. In germline, CDR1 is MNHEY, CDR2 SMNVEV (reference sequence). V was pared by 7 bases and J by 7 bases, with 7 bases of the junction left unmatched.

V and J are TRBV6-5 and TRBJ1-1; 10 bases fit TRBD1. This CDR3 spans 14 amino acids. The germline V gene encodes CDR1 MNHEY and CDR2 SVGAGI. The V and J ends lost 6 bases and 4 bases, in that order; junction bases with no gene match: 5. This CDR3 is CASRPGQGSTEAFF. CDR3 coding DNA: TGTGCCAGCAGGCCGGGACAGGGGAGCACTGAAGCTTTCTTT.

The gene calls are TRBV5-1 and TRBJ1-3; D remains ambiguous. CDR3 length: 12 residues. Trimming took off 1 base at V and 4 bases at J, with 3 bases between the two ends. The germline V gene encodes CDR1 SGHRS and CDR2 YFSETQ. The CDR3 sequence: CASSLPGNTIYF. The CDR3 DNA reads TGCGCCAGCAGCTTGCCGGGAAACACCATATATTTT.

The DNA for the CDR3 is TGCGCCAGCAGCTTGGCTTGGACAGGACAACAAGAGACCCAGTACTTC. Its protein is CASSLAWTGQQETQYF. The genes are TRBV5-1 and TRBJ2-5; 7 bases fit TRBD1. CDR3 length equals 16 residues. CDR1 is SGHRS, CDR2 YFSETQ, per germline. The V and J ends lost 0 bases and 2 bases, in that order; junction bases with no gene match: 7.

The chain carries TRBV18 and TRBJ2-1; 7 bases are a match to TRBD2. The CDR3 totals 15 residues. The V gene's germline CDR1 is KGHSH and CDR2 LQKENI. V gave up 3 bases and J gave up 4 bases; unmatched junction bases: 6. The DNA for the CDR3 is TGTGCCAGCTCACCCCTACCTAGCGGTTACAATGAGCAGTTCTTC. Protein: CASSPLPSGYNEQFF.

The chain couples TRBV9 to TRBJ1-2, with a possible D match to TRBD1 (5 bases). The CDR3 has 15 residues. Germline loops: CDR1 SGDLS, CDR2 YYNGEE. V lost 4 bases and J lost 0, with 13 bases in between. CDR3 region: CASSPQTAPNYGYTF. In nucleotides, the CDR3 is TGTGCCAGCAGCCCCCAGACAGCTCCTAACTATGGCTACACCTTC.

The CDR3 loop reads CAASQATDTQYF. CDR3 coding DNA: TGTGCCGCCTCTCAGGCGACGGATACGCAGTATTTT. The gene calls are TRBV6-6 and TRBJ2-3, with D hard to call. The length of the CDR3 is 12 residues. Germline CDR1 is MNHNY and CDR2 is SVGAGI (reference sequence). Trimming left V 11 bases short and J 6 bases short, with 15 bases between.

In its sample, this clone was seen once. The gene calls are TRBV25-1 and TRBJ1-2; no reliable D call. The CDR3 covers 11 residues. Germline CDR1 and CDR2: MGHDK and SYGVNS. V gave up 5 bases and J gave up 3 bases, with 4 bases separating them. CDR3 in amino acids: CASSSDYGYTF. In DNA form, the CDR3 reads TGTGCCAGCAGTTCGGACTATGGCTACACCTTC.